This T cell receptor beta chain came from a study of CD8 T cells in ankylosing spondylitis. It was by quantitative 5'-RACE with molecular barcodes that TCR beta libraries were made. MiXCR was run by TCRdb on the 5' RACE reads, yielding one entry per CDR3 protein. Of fewer than 550,000 distinct CDR3 sequences listed, over 4% were seen once; the top ten hold approximately 3.5%. This clonotype was seen many times. Its antigen is unidentified. This CDR3 has 13 residues. V lost 1 base, J lost 10 bases, and 11 bases lay in between. Looked up from germline, CDR1 is SGHVS and CDR2 is FQNEAQ. Study results and limitations: Apparently characteristic of ankylosing spondylitis blood was a TCR beta motif (fewer than ten highly homologous variants). Earlier work had already found some motif variants in reactive arthritis synovial fluid and blood. Clones that were linked to disease were CD8+ and were relatively rare in peripheral blood. According to the report, clones linked to the disease were significantly enriched in matched synovial fluid samples taken from ankylosing spondylitis patients.

This receptor was identified in a male donor with ankylosing spondylitis. The genes are TRBV7-8 and TRBJ2-1; no clear D. The sequenced material came from blood, either unsorted or a sorted T cell fraction (not recorded which). CDR3 in DNA: TGTGCCAGCAGCTTAGAGCCGAGGTTGGAGCAGTTCTTC. Protein sequence: CASSLEPRLEQFF.